Reported below is one T cell receptor beta chain. Its antigen is not identified. The data derive from a study of cytomegalovirus exposure and HLA in healthy donors. This CDR3 spans 15 amino acids. CDR1 KGHSH and CDR2 LQKENI come from the germline V gene. Trimming cost V 0 bases and J 6 bases, with 14 bases left between them. Study outcomes and limitations: Across HLA loci, a later analysis found differing TCR association rates, with DRB1 most and HLA-C fewest. High sensitivity and specificity were reportedly achieved when the classifier diagnosed cytomegalovirus status.

Donors were nominally healthy when sampled, though unrecorded immune exposures were likely. PCR involved 60 Vbeta and 13 Jbeta primers. The table came from immunoSEQ multiplex PCR; TCRdb's copy has only in-frame clones and leaves some out. Of about 130,000 clones listed, roughly 78% are singletons. The sequence was collected from a man younger than 45 in good health. The rearrangement joins TRBV18 to TRBJ1-1; tentative D call: TRBD1 (5 bases). Source material: PBMCs. CDR3: CASSPPVGGNSEAFF. For the CDR3, the DNA is TGTGCCAGCTCACCACCAGTGGGGGGAAACTCTGAAGCTTTCTTT.